The present entry profiles one T cell receptor beta chain with its context. Antigen unknown. This specimen belongs to a study of blood T cells in healthy people across ages. The CDR3 is made up of 14 amino acids. CDR1 and CDR2 from the germline V gene are SGHTA and FQGNSA. V lost 2 bases to trimming and J lost 12 bases; unmatched junction nucleotides: 10. Combining a sample-barcoded 5' primer with a J-beta primer mix, a second PCR ran for about 7 to 12 cycles. TCRdb re-called the 5' RACE reads with MiXCR, one entry per CDR3 protein. This table holds 380,000 or so distinct CDR3 sequences, approximately 51% found once. Peripheral blood samples of around 9.8 milliliters were drawn from each donor. Study-level points and caveats: Since the PBMCs were unsorted, naive and antigen-experienced cells could not be conclusively compared.

The TCR was taken from a man aged 55 to 70 in good health. This rearrangement joins TRBV7-2 to TRBJ2-3; TRBD1 aligns across 8 bases. Source material: blood. The CDR3 is CASSLNAVDRVQYF. CDR3 sequence (DNA): TGTGCCAGCAGCTTAAACGCCGTGGACAGGGTCCAGTATTTT.